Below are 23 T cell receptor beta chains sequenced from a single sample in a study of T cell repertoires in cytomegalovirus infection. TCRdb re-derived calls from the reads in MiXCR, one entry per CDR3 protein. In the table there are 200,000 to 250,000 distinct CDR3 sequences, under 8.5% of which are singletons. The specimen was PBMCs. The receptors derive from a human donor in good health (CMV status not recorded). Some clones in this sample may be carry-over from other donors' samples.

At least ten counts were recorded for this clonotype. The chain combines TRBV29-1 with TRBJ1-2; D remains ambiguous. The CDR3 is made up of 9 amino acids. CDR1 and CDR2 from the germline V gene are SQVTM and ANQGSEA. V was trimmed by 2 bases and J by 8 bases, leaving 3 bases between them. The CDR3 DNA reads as TGCAGCGTTGAACCAGGCTACACCTTC. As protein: CSVEPGYTF.

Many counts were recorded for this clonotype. Written as DNA, the CDR3 is TGTGCCAGCAGGGGACAGGGTGACAACACTGAAGCTTTCTTT. Amino acid sequence: CASRGQGDNTEAFF. This rearrangement joins TRBV12-3 or TRBV12-4 to TRBJ1-1; 9 bases are shared with TRBD1. The J segment lost 2 bases and the V segment lost 6 bases, leaving 4 bases of the junction unmatched. The CDR3 is 14 amino acids.

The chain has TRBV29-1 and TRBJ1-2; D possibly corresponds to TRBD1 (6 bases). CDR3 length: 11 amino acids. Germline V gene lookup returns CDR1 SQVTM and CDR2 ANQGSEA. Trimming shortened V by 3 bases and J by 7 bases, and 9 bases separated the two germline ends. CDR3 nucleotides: TGCAGCGTTGACAGGGGTCGTGGCTACACCTTC. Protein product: CSVDRGRGYTF.

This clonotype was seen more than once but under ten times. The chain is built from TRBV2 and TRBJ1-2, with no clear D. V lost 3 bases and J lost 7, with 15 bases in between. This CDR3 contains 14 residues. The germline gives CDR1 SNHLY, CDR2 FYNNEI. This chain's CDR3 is CASSEGAGKLGYTF. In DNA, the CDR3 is TGTGCCAGCAGTGAGGGCGCCGGGAAGCTTGGCTACACCTTC.

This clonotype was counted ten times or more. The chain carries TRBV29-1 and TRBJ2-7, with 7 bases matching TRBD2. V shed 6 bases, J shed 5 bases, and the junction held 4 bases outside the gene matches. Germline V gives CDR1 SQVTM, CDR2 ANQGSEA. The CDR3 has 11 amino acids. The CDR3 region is CSVGGFNEQYF. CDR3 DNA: TGCAGCGTGGGAGGGTTTAACGAGCAGTACTTC.

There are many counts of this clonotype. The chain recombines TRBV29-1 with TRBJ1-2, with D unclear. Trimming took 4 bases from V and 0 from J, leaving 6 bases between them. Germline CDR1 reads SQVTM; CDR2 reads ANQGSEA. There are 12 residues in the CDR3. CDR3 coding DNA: TGCAGCGTTGGAGGTTCTAACTATGGCTACACCTTC. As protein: CSVGGSNYGYTF.

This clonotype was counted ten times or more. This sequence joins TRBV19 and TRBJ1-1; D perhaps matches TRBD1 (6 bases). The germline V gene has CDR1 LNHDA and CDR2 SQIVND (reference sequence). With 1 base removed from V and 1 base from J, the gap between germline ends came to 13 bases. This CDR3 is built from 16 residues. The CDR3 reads CASSIVGGLENTEAFF. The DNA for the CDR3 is TGTGCCAGTAGTATAGTCGGGGGCTTGGAGAACACTGAAGCTTTCTTT. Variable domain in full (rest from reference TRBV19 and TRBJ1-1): DGGITQSPKYLFRKEGQNVTLSCEQNLNHDAMYWYRQDPGQGLRLIYYSQIVNDFQKGDIAEGYSVSREKKESFPLTVTSAQKNPTAFYLCASSIVGGLENTEAFFGQGTRLTVV.

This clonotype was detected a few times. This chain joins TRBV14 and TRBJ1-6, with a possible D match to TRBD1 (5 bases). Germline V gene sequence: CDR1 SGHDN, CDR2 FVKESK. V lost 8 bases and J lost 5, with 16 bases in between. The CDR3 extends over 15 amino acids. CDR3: CASALAGRNNSPLHF. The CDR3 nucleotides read TGTGCCAGCGCTTTGGCAGGGAGAAATAATTCACCCCTCCACTTT.

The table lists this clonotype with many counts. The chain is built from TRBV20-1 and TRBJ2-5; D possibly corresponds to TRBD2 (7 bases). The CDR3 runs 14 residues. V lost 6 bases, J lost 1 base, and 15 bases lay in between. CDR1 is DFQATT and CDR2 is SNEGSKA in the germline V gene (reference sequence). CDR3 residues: CSAGGATFQETQYF. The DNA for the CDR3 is TGCAGTGCGGGGGGGGCTACTTTCCAAGAGACCCAGTACTTC.

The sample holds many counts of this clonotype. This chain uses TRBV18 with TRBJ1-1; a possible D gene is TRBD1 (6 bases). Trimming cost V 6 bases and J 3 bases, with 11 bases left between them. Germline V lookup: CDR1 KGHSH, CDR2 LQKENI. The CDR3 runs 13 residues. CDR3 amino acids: CASSEDSYTEAFF. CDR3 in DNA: TGTGCCAGCTCGGAGGACAGCTACACTGAAGCTTTCTTT.

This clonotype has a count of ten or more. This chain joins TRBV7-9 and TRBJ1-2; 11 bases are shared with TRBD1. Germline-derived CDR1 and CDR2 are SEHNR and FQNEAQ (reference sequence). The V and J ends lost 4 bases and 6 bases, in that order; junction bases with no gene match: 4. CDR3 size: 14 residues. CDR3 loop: CASSYRDRGNGYTF. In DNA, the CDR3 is TGTGCCAGCAGCTACCGGGACAGGGGGAATGGCTACACCTTC.

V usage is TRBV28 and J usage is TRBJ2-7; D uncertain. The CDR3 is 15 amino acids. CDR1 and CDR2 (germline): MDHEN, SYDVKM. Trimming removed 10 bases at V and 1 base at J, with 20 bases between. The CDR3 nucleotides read TGTGCCACCTCCACCCTGCGCGGTGGGTCCTACGAGCAGTACTTC. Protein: CATSTLRGGSYEQYF.

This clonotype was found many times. The DNA of the CDR3 is TGTGCCAGCAGCTTGTCTCGCGAGCAGTTCTTC. Residues: CASSLSREQFF. This chain links TRBV5-6 with TRBJ2-1, with D hard to call. Germline CDR1 reads SGHDT; CDR2 reads YYEEEE. The CDR3 contains 11 residues. V lost 1 base to trimming and J lost 10 bases, with 6 bases between them.

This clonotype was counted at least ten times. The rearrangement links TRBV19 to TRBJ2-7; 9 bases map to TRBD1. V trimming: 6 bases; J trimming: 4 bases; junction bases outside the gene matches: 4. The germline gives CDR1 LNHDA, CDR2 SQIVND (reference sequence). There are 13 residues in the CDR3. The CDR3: CASSGDRDYEQYF. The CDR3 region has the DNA TGTGCCAGTAGCGGGGACAGGGATTACGAGCAGTACTTC. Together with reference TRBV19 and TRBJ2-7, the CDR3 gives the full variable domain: DGGITQSPKYLFRKEGQNVTLSCEQNLNHDAMYWYRQDPGQGLRLIYYSQIVNDFQKGDIAEGYSVSREKKESFPLTVTSAQKNPTAFYLCASSGDRDYEQYFGPGTRLTVT.

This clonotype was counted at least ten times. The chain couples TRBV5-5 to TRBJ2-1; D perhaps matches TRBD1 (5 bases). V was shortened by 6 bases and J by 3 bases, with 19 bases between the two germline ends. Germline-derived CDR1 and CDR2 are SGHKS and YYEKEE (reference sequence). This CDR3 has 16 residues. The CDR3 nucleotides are TGTGCCAGCAACATCTACCAGGGTCAGGGCTACAATGAGCAGTTCTTC. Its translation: CASNIYQGQGYNEQFF. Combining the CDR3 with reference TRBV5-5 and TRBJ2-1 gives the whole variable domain DAGVTQSPTHLIKTRGQQVTLRCSPISGHKSVSWYQQVLGQGPQFIFQYYEKEERGRGNFPDRFSARQFPNYSSELNVNALLLGDSALYLCASNIYQGQGYNEQFFGPGTRLTVL.

The CDR3 is CSASSGVNTDTQYF. DNA for the CDR3: TGCAGTGCTAGTAGCGGGGTGAACACAGATACGCAGTATTTT. The chain has TRBV20-1 and TRBJ2-3, with 8 bases fitting TRBD2. V lost 3 bases, J lost 2 bases, and 4 bases stayed unmatched. This CDR3 contains 14 residues. CDR1 and CDR2 from the germline V gene are DFQATT and SNEGSKA (reference sequence).

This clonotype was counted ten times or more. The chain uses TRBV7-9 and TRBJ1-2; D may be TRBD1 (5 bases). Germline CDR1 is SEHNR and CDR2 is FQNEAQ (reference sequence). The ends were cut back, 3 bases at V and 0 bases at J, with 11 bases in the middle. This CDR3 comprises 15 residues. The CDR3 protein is CASSFGDASNYGYTF. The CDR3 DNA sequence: TGTGCCAGCAGCTTCGGGGACGCCTCTAACTATGGCTACACCTTC.

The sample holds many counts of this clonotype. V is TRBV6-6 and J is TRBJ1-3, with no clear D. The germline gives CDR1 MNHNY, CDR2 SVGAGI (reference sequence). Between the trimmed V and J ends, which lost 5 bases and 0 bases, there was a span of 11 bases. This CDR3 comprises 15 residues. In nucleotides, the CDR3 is TGTGCCAGCAGTCCGGACCGAGCCTCTGGAAACACCATATATTTT. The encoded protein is CASSPDRASGNTIYF.

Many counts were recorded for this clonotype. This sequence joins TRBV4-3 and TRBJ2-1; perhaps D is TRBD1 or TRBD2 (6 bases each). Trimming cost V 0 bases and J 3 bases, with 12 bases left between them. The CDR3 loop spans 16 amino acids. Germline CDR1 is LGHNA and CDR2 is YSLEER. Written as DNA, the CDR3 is TGCGCCAGCAGCCAAGAACCGAGGGGGGTCTACAATGAGCAGTTCTTC. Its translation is CASSQEPRGVYNEQFF.

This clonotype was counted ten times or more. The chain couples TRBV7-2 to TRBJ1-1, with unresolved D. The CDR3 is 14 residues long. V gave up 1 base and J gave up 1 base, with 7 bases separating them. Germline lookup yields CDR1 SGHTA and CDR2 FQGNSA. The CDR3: CASSLVPQNTEAFF. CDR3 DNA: TGTGCCAGCAGCTTAGTTCCCCAGAACACTGAAGCTTTCTTT.

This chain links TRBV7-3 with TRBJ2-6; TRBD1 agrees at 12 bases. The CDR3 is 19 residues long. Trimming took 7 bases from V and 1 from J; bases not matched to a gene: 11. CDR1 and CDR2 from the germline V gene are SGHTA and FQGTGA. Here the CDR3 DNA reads TGTGCCAGCACCCTCCGTATGGGACAGGGGGCGTCTGGGGCCAACGTCCTGACTTTC. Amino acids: CASTLRMGQGASGANVLTF.

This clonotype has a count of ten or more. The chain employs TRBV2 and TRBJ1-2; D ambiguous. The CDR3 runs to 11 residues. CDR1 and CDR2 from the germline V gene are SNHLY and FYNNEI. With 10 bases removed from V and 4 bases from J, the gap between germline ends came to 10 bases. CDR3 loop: CANPGVYGYTF. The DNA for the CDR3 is TGTGCCAACCCCGGCGTCTATGGCTACACCTTC.

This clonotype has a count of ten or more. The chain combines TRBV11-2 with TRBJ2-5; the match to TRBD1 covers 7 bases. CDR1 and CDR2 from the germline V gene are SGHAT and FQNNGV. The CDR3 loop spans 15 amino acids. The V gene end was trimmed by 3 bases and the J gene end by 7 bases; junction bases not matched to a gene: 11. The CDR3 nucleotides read TGTGCCAGCAGCTTGAGGGACAGCGGTATTGGGACCCAGTACTTC. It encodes CASSLRDSGIGTQYF.